One sample yielded the 28 T cell receptor beta chains listed below, sequenced in a study of regulatory T cells in long-lasting Graves disease. Time point given: newly diagnosed GD, antithyroid drugs for less than 3 months. PBMCs provided the RNA from which the TCR library was made. The TCR beta library used iRepertoire HTBI primers with Arm-PCR amplification of CDR3. One entry per CDR3 protein results from TCRdb running MiXCR on the multiplex PCR reads. Of roughly 520,000 distinct CDR3 sequences listed, 12% are singletons. In addition, the sample was reused for a study of T cells in Graves' hyperthyroidism and ophthalmopathy.

This material consisted of peripheral blood mononuclear cells (PBMCs), taken at new diagnosis, from a patient treated with antithyroid drugs. These receptors were collected from a woman in her thirties with Graves disease.

This clonotype has ten or more counts. This chain links TRBV19 with TRBJ2-2; D unclear. V lost 7 bases to trimming and J lost 0 bases, with 12 bases between them. CDR1 is LNHDA, CDR2 SQIVND, per germline (reference sequence). The CDR3 has 15 amino acids. Written as DNA, the CDR3 is TGTGCCAGTACGTTAACCTTGGCGAACACCGGGGAGCTGTTTTTT. Amino acids: CASTLTLANTGELFF. The variable domain in full, completed from reference TRBV19 and TRBJ2-2, reads DGGITQSPKYLFRKEGQNVTLSCEQNLNHDAMYWYRQDPGQGLRLIYYSQIVNDFQKGDIAEGYSVSREKKESFPLTVTSAQKNPTAFYLCASTLTLANTGELFFGEGSRLTVL.

In its sample, this clonotype was seen a few times. V and J are TRBV20-1 and TRBJ2-3; D is uncertain. The CDR3 runs to 13 residues. CDR1 is DFQATT, CDR2 SNEGSKA, per germline (reference sequence). Trimming stripped 6 bases from V and 5 bases from J, with 15 bases between. The CDR3 region has the DNA TGCAGTGCCCCGACTCCTCCCCAAGATACGCAGTATTTT. Translation: CSAPTPPQDTQYF.

This clonotype was seen repeatedly, ten times or more. The chain combines TRBV18 with TRBJ1-2, with 7 nucleotides matching TRBD1. The CDR3 spans 15 residues. Looked up from germline, CDR1 is KGHSH and CDR2 is LQKENI. J was trimmed by 3 bases and V by 3 bases; bases with no gene match: 7. The CDR3 bases are TGTGCCAGCTCACCTCGGACAGGTTCTGACTATGGCTACACCTTC. It translates to CASSPRTGSDYGYTF.

Many counts were recorded for this clonotype. CDR3 sequence (DNA): TGTGCCAGCAGCGTAGAAACAGGGGTAAACACTGAAGCTTTCTTT. Its protein product is CASSVETGVNTEAFF. This chain joins TRBV9 and TRBJ1-1; 7 positions match TRBD1. With V trimmed by 0 bases and J by 2 bases, 4 bases remained unmatched. The V gene's germline CDR1 is SGDLS and CDR2 YYNGEE. The CDR3 is made up of 15 amino acids.

In this sample, this clonotype turned up many times. V gene TRBV6-1 combines with J gene TRBJ1-1; D might be TRBD1 (6 bases). There are 13 residues in the CDR3. From germline, CDR1 is MNHNS and CDR2 SASEGT. The germline V and J ends were trimmed by 3 bases and 4 bases, with 9 bases remaining between them. The CDR3 DNA follows: TGTGCCAGCAGTGAGGCCAGGGGCACTGAAGCTTTCTTT. Its protein is CASSEARGTEAFF.

The chain carries TRBV19 and TRBJ1-4; D call uncertain. The CDR3 extends over 17 amino acids. Germline V lookup: CDR1 LNHDA, CDR2 SQIVND (reference sequence). Between the trimmed V and J ends, which lost 9 bases and 0 bases, there was a span of 20 bases. CDR3 nucleotides: TGTGCCAGAATAATGAGAGGCAGCCACACAACTAATGAAAAACTGTTTTTT. Translated: CARIMRGSHTTNEKLFF.

At least ten counts were recorded for this clonotype. V usage is TRBV2 and J usage is TRBJ2-3; D is possibly TRBD2 (6 bases). Trimming removed 4 bases from V and 6 bases from J, with 11 bases in between. The length of the CDR3 is 13 residues. CDR1 and CDR2 (germline): SNHLY, FYNNEI. Here the CDR3 reads CASSVRERDTQYF. Here the CDR3 DNA reads TGTGCCAGCAGTGTACGGGAGAGGGATACGCAGTATTTT.

This clonotype occurred many times. V gene TRBV25-1 combines with J gene TRBJ1-1; D perhaps matches TRBD1 (5 bases). Trimming took off 6 bases at V and 5 bases at J, with 19 bases between the two ends. The CDR3 extends over 15 amino acids. Germline CDR1 and CDR2: MGHDK and SYGVNS. Written as DNA, the CDR3 is TGTGCCAGCAGAGCCGCAGCGGGGGAGGCTACTGAAGCTTTCTTT. Translation: CASRAAAGEATEAFF.

The table lists this clonotype with a count of one. The chain carries TRBV9 and TRBJ1-1; D may be TRBD1 (5 bases). Germline assignment: CDR1 SGDLS and CDR2 YYNGEE. The CDR3 has 15 residues. V lost 0 bases and J 2 bases, leaving 11 bases between the germline ends. This CDR3 is CASSVGGRENTEAFF. CDR3 sequence (DNA): TGTGCCAGCAGCGTAGGGGGGAGGGAAAACACTGAAGCTTTCTTT.

This clonotype has ten or more counts. J is TRBJ1-2 and V is TRBV7-9; TRBD1 is a possible D gene (5 bases). Germline V gene sequence: CDR1 SEHNR, CDR2 FQNEAQ (reference sequence). This CDR3 is 14 amino acids long. V lost 4 bases, J lost 2 bases, and 11 bases lay in between. CDR3 in amino acids: CASSSQTVNYGYTF. The CDR3 DNA sequence: TGTGCCAGCAGCTCCCAGACAGTGAACTATGGCTACACCTTC.

There are a few counts of this clonotype. The V gene is TRBV19, the J gene TRBJ2-1, with D hard to call. Deletions cut 2 bases from V and 6 bases from J, with 17 bases between. Germline CDR1 is LNHDA and CDR2 is SQIVND (reference sequence). This CDR3 comprises 16 residues. This CDR3 is CASSISGGVRGNEQFF. DNA for the CDR3: TGTGCCAGTAGTATATCGGGCGGAGTCAGAGGCAATGAGCAGTTCTTC.

The table lists this clonotype with many counts. The V call is TRBV12-3 or TRBV12-4, the J call TRBJ2-3; no clear D. Trimming removed 4 bases at V and 3 bases at J, with 8 bases between. The CDR3 covers 13 residues. The CDR3 is CASSYLRTDTQYF. CDR3 DNA sequence: TGTGCCAGCAGTTACCTCAGGACAGATACGCAGTATTTT.

In its sample, this clonotype was seen many times. The chain employs TRBV12-3 or TRBV12-4 and TRBJ1-5; D gene unclear. Trimming removed 2 bases at V and 0 bases at J, with 5 bases between. The CDR3 length is 14 residues. CDR3 nucleotides: TGTGCCAGCAGTTTACAGTATAGCAATCAGCCCCAGCATTTT. Its protein product is CASSLQYSNQPQHF.

This clonotype showed up many times. The V and J genes are TRBV28 and TRBJ2-3; a possible D gene is TRBD2 (5 bases). The CDR3 loop spans 17 amino acids. Germline CDR1 and CDR2: MDHEN and SYDVKM. Trimming removed 4 bases at V and 8 bases at J, with 25 bases between. The CDR3 sequence is CASSSPEGSSRGRTQYF. In nucleotides, the CDR3 is TGTGCCAGCAGTTCCCCAGAGGGCTCTAGTAGAGGTCGTACGCAGTATTTT.

The rearrangement joins TRBV9 to TRBJ2-1; 8 bases fit TRBD2. The CDR3 is 16 amino acids. Per the germline V gene, CDR1 is SGDLS and CDR2 is YYNGEE. The V and J ends lost 3 bases and 8 bases, in that order; junction bases with no gene match: 13. CDR3 sequence reads: CASSAGLVAGWDEQFF. The CDR3 region has the DNA TGTGCCAGCAGCGCGGGTCTGGTAGCGGGATGGGATGAGCAGTTCTTC.

In this sample, this clonotype turned up many times. This rearrangement joins TRBV20-1 to TRBJ2-7; the D gene is possibly TRBD1 (6 bases). The CDR3 loop spans 13 amino acids. V was clipped by 5 bases and J by 2 bases, with 13 bases between them. Germline CDR1 DFQATT, CDR2 SNEGSKA (reference sequence). The CDR3 sequence is CSARGQLAYEQYF. The CDR3 DNA is TGCAGTGCTCGCGGACAGTTGGCCTACGAGCAGTACTTC.

The table lists this clonotype with a few counts. The chain uses TRBV27 and TRBJ1-1; no definite D call. Germline loops: CDR1 MNHEY, CDR2 SMNVEV (reference sequence). This CDR3 has 13 residues. Trimming pared 5 bases from V and 8 bases from J, leaving 15 bases between. DNA for the CDR3: TGTGCCAGCAGTCTAGGTCCCGTGCTCGAAGCTTTCTTT. Residues: CASSLGPVLEAFF.

This chain uses TRBV4-3 with TRBJ2-2, with D perhaps matching TRBD2 (5 bases). The CDR3 is 16 amino acids. V lost 0 bases and J 2 bases, leaving 10 bases between the germline ends. Germline CDR1 reads LGHNA; CDR2 reads YSLEER. CDR3 bases: TGCGCCAGCAGCCAAGATTCCAGCGGTAACACCGGGGAGCTGTTTTTT. It translates to CASSQDSSGNTGELFF.

This clonotype was picked up many times. The chain recombines TRBV2 with TRBJ1-2, with 9 bases identical to TRBD1. CDR3 size: 16 residues. Germline trimming cut 5 bases from V and 6 bases from J; bases unmatched to any gene: 13. The germline CDR1 and CDR2 sequences are SNHLY and FYNNEI. The CDR3 reads CASSTWDRAMGDGYTF. CDR3 DNA: TGTGCCAGCAGTACCTGGGACAGGGCTATGGGTGATGGCTACACCTTC.

With respect to this clonotype: With a much larger clone just one base away, this may be a read error. This chain links TRBV15 with TRBJ2-5; tentatively, D is TRBD1 (5 bases). This CDR3 spans 15 amino acids. Germline V gives CDR1 LNHNV, CDR2 YYDKDF (reference sequence). This CDR3 reads CATGRDPSGMETQYF. CDR3 DNA sequence: TGTGCCACCGGCAGAGATCCGTCAGGGATGGAGACCCAGTACTTC. The variable domain in full, with the rest retrieved from reference TRBV15 and TRBJ2-5, is DAMVIQNPRYQVTQFGKPVTLSCSQTLNHNVMYWYQQKSSQAPKLLFHYYDKDFNNEADTPDNFQSRRPNTSFCFLDIRSPGLGDTAMYLCATGRDPSGMETQYFGPGTRLLVL.

In regard to this clonotype: This may arise from a read error, as a much more abundant clone is one base away. As the CDR3 is not closed by the conserved phenylalanine or tryptophan, this likely results from a read error. The V gene is TRBV5-1, the J gene TRBJ1-4, with D unresolved. Germline V gene sequence: CDR1 SGHRS, CDR2 YFSETQ. Trimming removed 2 bases from V and 4 bases from J, with 9 bases in between. The CDR3 has 14 residues. CDR3 residues: CASSLRTYNEKLFL. CDR3 bases: TGCGCCAGCAGCTTACGGACCTATAATGAAAAACTGTTTCTT.

A few counts support this clonotype. The chain uses TRBV6-2 or TRBV6-3 and TRBJ1-2, with a tentative D call TRBD1 (5 bases). Trimming pared 2 bases from V and 7 bases from J, leaving 8 bases between. Looked up from germline, CDR1 is MNHEY and CDR2 is SVGEGT. The CDR3 is made up of 12 amino acids. In DNA, the CDR3 is TGTGCCAGCAGTTACGAGGGGCTTGGCTACACCTTC. Amino acids: CASSYEGLGYTF.

This clonotype was detected ten times or more. The gene calls are TRBV6-1 and TRBJ2-1, with 7 bases fitting TRBD2. V was clipped by 7 bases and J by 3 bases; unmatched bases: 9. There are 15 residues in the CDR3. CDR1 MNHNS and CDR2 SASEGT come from the germline V gene. The CDR3 is CASKPSGDNYNEQFF. The CDR3 region has the DNA TGTGCCAGCAAACCAAGCGGGGATAACTACAATGAGCAGTTCTTC.

This clonotype was seen ten or more times. The CDR3, as DNA: TGTGCCAGCAGTTTCAATTCAAAAGACAGGGGGAATGAAAAACTGTTTTTT. The encoded protein is CASSFNSKDRGNEKLFF. The V call is TRBV28, the J call TRBJ1-4; 9 bases fit TRBD1. The V gene's germline CDR1 is MDHEN and CDR2 SYDVKM. The CDR3 extends over 17 amino acids. With V trimmed by 3 bases and J by 5 bases, 10 bases remained unmatched.

This clonotype was counted many times. This chain joins TRBV20-1 and TRBJ2-7, with 8 positions matching TRBD1. V shed 5 bases and J 0 bases; nucleotides not matched to a gene: 0. The germline V gene has CDR1 DFQATT and CDR2 SNEGSKA (reference sequence). The length of the CDR3 is 12 residues. The CDR3 sequence is CSAGQGSYEQYF. CDR3 bases: TGCAGTGCTGGACAGGGCTCCTACGAGCAGTACTTC.

This clonotype has just a few counts. The chain recombines TRBV2 with TRBJ1-5, with a weak D call TRBD1 (6 bases). V was trimmed by 3 bases and J by 1 base, leaving 22 bases between them. Germline CDR1 SNHLY, CDR2 FYNNEI. The CDR3 extends over 19 amino acids. The CDR3 spells CASSDGRQVMRGSNQPQHF. The CDR3 DNA reads TGTGCCAGCAGTGACGGGAGACAGGTTATGCGGGGAAGCAATCAGCCCCAGCATTTT.

Comment on this clonotype: This may come from a read error, since a much larger clone is one base off. The chain employs TRBV7-9 and TRBJ2-3, with TRBD2 identical over 7 bases. V lost 0 bases, J lost 2 bases, and 2 bases stayed unmatched. The CDR3 spans 15 residues. CDR1 SEHNR and CDR2 FQNEAQ come from the germline V gene (reference sequence). CDR3 region: CASSLAGGDTDTQYF. Written as DNA, the CDR3 is TGTGCCAGCAGCTTAGCGGGGGGGGACACAGATACGCAGTATTTT.

This clonotype was counted ten times or more. V is TRBV2 and J is TRBJ1-5, with unresolved D. Germline-derived CDR1 and CDR2 are SNHLY and FYNNEI. The germline V and J ends were trimmed by 6 bases and 7 bases, with 13 bases remaining between them. The CDR3 spans 13 residues. The DNA for the CDR3 is TGTGCCAGCAGGGCGGGGATCAGCCAGCCCCAGCATTTT. Its translation: CASRAGISQPQHF. The full variable domain, rest sourced from reference TRBV2 and TRBJ1-5, is EPEVTQTPSHQVTQMGQEVILRCVPISNHLYFYWYRQILGQKVEFLVSFYNNEISEKSEIFDDQFSVERPDGSNFTLKIRSTKLEDSAMYFCASRAGISQPQHFGDGTRLSIL.